These 8 T cell receptor beta chains were all obtained from the same sample, sequenced in a study of T cells in Graves' hyperthyroidism and ophthalmopathy. RNA transcripts were the template for amplifying TCR beta CDR3 regions. The HTBI set primed first-round TCR CDR3 RT-PCR. TCRdb ran MiXCR on the multiplex PCR reads and lists one entry per CDR3 protein. The sample contains roughly 840,000 distinct CDR3 sequences, over 35% of which appear only once. The sample consisted of blood. These receptor sequences come from a man aged 18 to 35 with Graves' hyperthyroidism.

This clonotype was detected ten times or more. The chain carries TRBV12-3 or TRBV12-4 and TRBJ1-2; the D is unclear. V was pared by 6 bases and J by 2 bases, with 4 bases between. The CDR3 is 11 residues long. CDR3 loop: CASRQNYGYTF. CDR3 in DNA: TGTGCCAGCAGGCAGAACTATGGCTACACCTTC.

The chain is built from TRBV6-4 and TRBJ1-2; 9 bases are a match to TRBD1. The CDR3 is 14 amino acids. Per germline, CDR1 MRHNA and CDR2 SNTAGT. With 2 bases clipped from V and 3 bases from J, the junction kept 1 base outside the gene matches. The CDR3 protein is CASSDGQGHYGYTF. The DNA for the CDR3 is TGTGCCAGCAGTGACGGACAGGGGCACTATGGCTACACCTTC.

The V call is TRBV25-1, the J call TRBJ1-6; D unresolved. CDR3 size: 13 residues. Trimming left V 7 bases short and J 8 bases short, with 12 bases between. CDR1 is MGHDK, CDR2 SYGVNS, per germline. Here the CDR3 reads CASTPGPDSPLHF. DNA for the CDR3: TGTGCCAGCACTCCCGGACCCGATTCACCCCTCCACTTT.

Notes on this clonotype: At one end, the junction sequence differs from germline, possibly due to a read error. This sequence joins TRBV5-1 and TRBJ1-1; possible D gene TRBD1, 6 bases. The CDR3 spans 14 residues. In germline, CDR1 is SGHRS, CDR2 YFSETQ. The CDR3 is CASGGGSEDTKAFF. The CDR3 bases are TGCGCCAGCGGAGGGGGGTCGGAGGACACTAAAGCTTTCTTT. Full variable domain (missing parts from reference TRBV5-1 and TRBJ1-1): KAGVTQTPRYLIKTRGQQVTLSCSPISGHRSVSWYQQTPGQGLQFLFEYFSETQRNKGNFPGRFSGRQFSNSRSEMNVSTLELGDSALYLCASGGGSEDTKAFFGQGTRLTVV.

The sample holds a few counts of this clonotype. CDR3 sequence: CASSPWTGSNEQYF. Written as DNA, the CDR3 is TGTGCCAGCAGCCCCTGGACAGGGAGCAACGAGCAGTACTTC. This rearrangement joins TRBV9 to TRBJ2-7; 8 bases align to TRBD1. V trimming: 4 bases; J trimming: 5 bases; junction bases outside the gene matches: 8. This CDR3 contains 14 residues. CDR1 is SGDLS, CDR2 YYNGEE, per germline.

This clonotype was detected a few times. This chain links TRBV7-8 with TRBJ1-4, with D possibly being TRBD1 (5 bases). Germline lookup yields CDR1 SGHVS and CDR2 FQNEAQ. The CDR3 extends over 15 amino acids. V was clipped by 5 bases and J by 8 bases, with 18 bases between them. CDR3 protein: CASSPGDGRGEKLFF. The CDR3 bases are TGTGCCAGCAGCCCCGGGGACGGCCGAGGAGAAAAACTGTTTTTT.

This clonotype was counted at least ten times. The chain is built from TRBV10-1 and TRBJ2-7, with D possibly TRBD1 on 6 matching bases. The CDR3 has 14 residues. CDR1 is WNHNN and CDR2 is SYGVQD in the germline V gene (reference sequence). V was cut by 2 bases and J by 5 bases, with 13 bases left in between. CDR3 bases: TGCGCCAGCAGTGAGACTAACAGGGCCGACGAGCAGTACTTC. Translation: CASSETNRADEQYF.

This clonotype was observed at least ten times. The rearrangement joins TRBV2 to TRBJ2-7; 12 bases align to TRBD2. This CDR3 has 13 amino acids. J was trimmed by 3 bases and V by 8 bases; bases with no gene match: 2. The germline CDR1 and CDR2 sequences are SNHLY and FYNNEI. For the CDR3, the DNA is TGTGCCAGCCGACTAGCGGGAGACTACGAGCAGTACTTC. Translating gives CASRLAGDYEQYF. Looking up the rest from reference TRBV2 and TRBJ2-7 gives the full variable domain: EPEVTQTPSHQVTQMGQEVILRCVPISNHLYFYWYRQILGQKVEFLVSFYNNEISEKSEIFDDQFSVERPDGSNFTLKIRSTKLEDSAMYFCASRLAGDYEQYFGPGTRLTVT.